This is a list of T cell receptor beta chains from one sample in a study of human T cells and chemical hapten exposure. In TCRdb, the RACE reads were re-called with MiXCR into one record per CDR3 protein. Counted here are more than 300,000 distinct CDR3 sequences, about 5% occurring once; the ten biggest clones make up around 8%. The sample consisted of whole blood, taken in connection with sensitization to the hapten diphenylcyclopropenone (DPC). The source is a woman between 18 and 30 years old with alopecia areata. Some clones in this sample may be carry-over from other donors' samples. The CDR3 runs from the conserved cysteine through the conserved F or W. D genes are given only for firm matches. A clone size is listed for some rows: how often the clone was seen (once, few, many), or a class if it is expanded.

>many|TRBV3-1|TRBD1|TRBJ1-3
TGTGCCAGCGGAAACAGGGGGAGCTCTGGAAACACCATATATTTT
CASGNRGSSGNTIYF
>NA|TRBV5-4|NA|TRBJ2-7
TGTGCCAGCAGCTTGGATGCCGGGGGTCTATACGAGCAGTACTTC
CASSLDAGGLYEQYF
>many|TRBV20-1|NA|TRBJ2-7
TGCAGTGCTAAAACAGGGCCAAAACCTCCCGAGCAGTACTTC
CSAKTGPKPPEQYF
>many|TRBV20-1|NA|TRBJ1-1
TGCAGTGCTAGAGGGGGCAGGGGAACCCTCACTGAAGCTTTCTTT
CSARGGRGTLTEAFF
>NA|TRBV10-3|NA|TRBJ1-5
TGTGCCATCAGTGAGGGGAGGGTCGACCAGCCCCAGCATTTT
CAISEGRVDQPQHF
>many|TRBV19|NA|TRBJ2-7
TGTGCCAGTAGTAGGGCAGACAGCTACGAGCAGTACTTC
CASSRADSYEQYF
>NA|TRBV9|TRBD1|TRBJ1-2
TGTGCCAGCAGCGTCGGACAGGGTCGCTACACCTTC
CASSVGQGRYTF
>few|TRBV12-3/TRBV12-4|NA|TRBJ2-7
TGTGCCAGCAGTTTTGACTTACAGGCTGCCTACGAGCAGTACTTC
CASSFDLQAAYEQYF
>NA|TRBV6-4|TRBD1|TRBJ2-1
TGTGCCAGCAGTACAGGGGTTTGGAATGAGCAGTTCTTC
CASSTGVWNEQFF
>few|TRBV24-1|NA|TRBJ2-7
TGTGCCACCAGTGACCCGTCGGCCTACGAGCAGTACTTC
CATSDPSAYEQYF
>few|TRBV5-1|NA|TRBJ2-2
TGCGCCAGCAGCTTGGAAGGAGGAGGCGGGGAGCTGTTTTTT
CASSLEGGGGELFF
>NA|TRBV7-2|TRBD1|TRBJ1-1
TGTGCCAGCAGCCGGTGGACAGGGGGCTCTCGGACTGAAGCTTTCTTT
CASSRWTGGSRTEAFF
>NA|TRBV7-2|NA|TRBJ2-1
TGTGCCAGCAGCTTAGGTTCGGCTAGCTTGTATGAGCAGTTCTTC
CASSLGSASLYEQFF
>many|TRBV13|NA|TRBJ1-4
TGTGCCAGCAGCTTAGGACAGGGAAGTGAAAAACTGTTTTTT
CASSLGQGSEKLFF
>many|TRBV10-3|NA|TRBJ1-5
TGTGCCACCACCTGGACAGCCCCTTTAAGGGCCCATCAGCCCCAGCATTTT
CATTWTAPLRAHQPQHF
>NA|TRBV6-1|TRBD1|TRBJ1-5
TGTGCCAGCAGTCCACCCCAGGGGGCGCGACAGCCCCAGCATTTT
CASSPPQGARQPQHF
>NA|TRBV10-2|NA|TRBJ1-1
TGCGCCAGCCGGGGGGCGGGAGTCGGGACTGAAGCTTTCTTT
CASRGAGVGTEAFF
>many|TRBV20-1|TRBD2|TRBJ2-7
TGCAGTGCTCTCCCCTACCGGGGAGGGAACGAGCAGTACTTC
CSALPYRGGNEQYF
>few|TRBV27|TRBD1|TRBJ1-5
TGTGCCAGCAGCCGAGGACAGGGGGCAAGGGGTAGCAATCAGCCCCAGCATTTT
CASSRGQGARGSNQPQHF
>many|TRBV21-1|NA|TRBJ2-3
TGTGCCAGCAGAAATCTAGCGGGGGAGAAAACAGATACGCAGTATTTT
CASRNLAGEKTDTQYF
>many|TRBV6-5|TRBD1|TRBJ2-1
TGTGCCAGCAGTACAGGGGTCTTCAATGAGCAGTTCTTC
CASSTGVFNEQFF
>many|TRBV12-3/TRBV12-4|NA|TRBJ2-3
TGTGCCAGCAGTTTACTAGGTGCAGATACGCAGTATTTT
CASSLLGADTQYF
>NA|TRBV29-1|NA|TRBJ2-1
TGCAGCGTTGAAACAGGGTACGATGAGCAGTTCTTC
CSVETGYDEQFF
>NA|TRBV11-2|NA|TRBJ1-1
TGTGCCAGCAGCCCCCTTGGGGGTTCGTTGGACACTGAAGCTTTCTTT
CASSPLGGSLDTEAFF
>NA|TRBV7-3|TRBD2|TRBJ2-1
TGTGCCAGCAGCTCCCTACCCCTACGCGGGGGCTCCTACAATGAGCAGTTCTTC
CASSSLPLRGGSYNEQFF
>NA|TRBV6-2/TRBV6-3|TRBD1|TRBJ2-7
TGTGCCAGCATCACAACGGGGGGACAGGGCTCCTACGAGCAGTACTTC
CASITTGGQGSYEQYF
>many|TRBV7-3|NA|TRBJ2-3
TGTGCCAGCAGCCGGGACTCCTCAGATACGCAGTATTTT
CASSRDSSDTQYF
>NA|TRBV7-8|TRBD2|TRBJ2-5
TGTGCCAGCAGCTTAGCGGCAATAGCGGGGGTTCAACTAGGGGAGACCCAGTACTTC
CASSLAAIAGVQLGETQYF
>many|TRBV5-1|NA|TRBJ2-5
TGCGCCAGCAGCGACCCTGCCCAGGGGGAGACCCAGTACTTC
CASSDPAQGETQYF
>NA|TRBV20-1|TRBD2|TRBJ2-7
TGCAGTGCTAGAGATGACCCGGGGGGACCCTACGAGCAGTACTTC
CSARDDPGGPYEQYF
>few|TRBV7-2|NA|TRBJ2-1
TGTGCCAGCAGCTCCAACTCCTACAATGAGCAGTTCTTC
CASSSNSYNEQFF
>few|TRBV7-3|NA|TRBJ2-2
TGTGCCAGCAGCTTAAGTTCGCAGGCCGGGGAGCTGTTTTTT
CASSLSSQAGELFF
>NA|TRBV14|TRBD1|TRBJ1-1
TGTGCCAGCAGCCCACTCCGCATCAGGGGGCTAGACACTGAAGCTTTCTTT
CASSPLRIRGLDTEAFF
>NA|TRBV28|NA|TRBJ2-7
TGTGCCAGCAGTTTCCACCCCAGCGGCACCTACGAGCAGTACTTC
CASSFHPSGTYEQYF
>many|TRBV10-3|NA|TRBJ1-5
TGTGCCATCAGTGAAGGGGGGGGTCGTAGCAATCAGCCCCAGCATTTT
CAISEGGGRSNQPQHF
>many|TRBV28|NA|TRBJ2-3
TGTGCCAGCAGTTTAAACTATCTAGGTGGGCAGTATTTT
CASSLNYLGGQYF
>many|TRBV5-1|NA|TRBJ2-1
TGTGCCAGCAGTGAGGGCAATGAGCAGTTCTTC
CASSEGNEQFF
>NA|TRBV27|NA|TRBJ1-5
TGTGCCAGCCGTACTAAGAATCAGCCCCAGCATTTT
CASRTKNQPQHF
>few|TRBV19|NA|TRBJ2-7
TGTGCCAGTAGTAACGCCCTCTACGAGCAGTACTTC
CASSNALYEQYF
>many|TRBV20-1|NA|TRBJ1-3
TGCAGTGCTAGAGACGCCAGCGCCTCTGGAAACACCATATATTTT
CSARDASASGNTIYF
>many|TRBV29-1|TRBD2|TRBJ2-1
TGCAGCGTTGGAGCGGGGGGCCACAATGAGCAGTTCTTC
CSVGAGGHNEQFF
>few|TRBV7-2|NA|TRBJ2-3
TGTGCCAGCAGCCCCATCGGGCGGTCGGGTACGCAGTATTTT
CASSPIGRSGTQYF
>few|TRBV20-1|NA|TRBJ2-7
TGCAGCAGTGTATGGGGGGACAGCCCCTCCTACGAGCAGTACTTC
CSSVWGDSPSYEQYF
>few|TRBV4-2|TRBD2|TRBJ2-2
TGTGCCAGCAGCCATCCTGAGGTTGGCGGGGGGGCTTTCGCCGGGGAGCTGTTTTTT
CASSHPEVGGGAFAGELFF
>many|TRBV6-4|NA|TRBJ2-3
TGTGCCAGCAGTGAGTCGGCGGCTACAGATACGCAGTATTTT
CASSESAATDTQYF
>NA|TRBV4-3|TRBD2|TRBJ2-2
TGCGCCAGCAGCCAACCCTCGGTGGGCGGGAGGGGTACCGGGGAGCTGTTTTTT
CASSQPSVGGRGTGELFF
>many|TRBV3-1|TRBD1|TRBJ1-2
TGTGCCAGCAGCCCCCTGACAGGGCTGGACTATGGCTACACCTTC
CASSPLTGLDYGYTF
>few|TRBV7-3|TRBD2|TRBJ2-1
TGTGCCAGCAGCTTAAGTAGCGGGGGGGCCAATGAGCAGTTCTTC
CASSLSSGGANEQFF
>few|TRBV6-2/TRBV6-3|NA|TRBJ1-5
TGTGCCAGCAGTTCACCTCCGGAAAATAGCAATCAGCCCCAGCATTTT
CASSSPPENSNQPQHF
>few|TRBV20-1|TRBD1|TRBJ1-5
TGCAGTGCCGTACAGGGGGATCAGCCCCAGCATTTT
CSAVQGDQPQHF
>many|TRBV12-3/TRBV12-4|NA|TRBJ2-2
TGTGCCAGCAGTTTTAGGAGGAGCACCGGGGAGCTGTTTTTT
CASSFRRSTGELFF
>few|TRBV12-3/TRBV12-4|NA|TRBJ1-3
TGTGCCAGCAGTTTAGGAGGGACGGACACCATATATTTT
CASSLGGTDTIYF
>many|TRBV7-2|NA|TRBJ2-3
TGTGCCAGCAGCTTTCGCGCGGGGAGCACAGATACGCAGTATTTT
CASSFRAGSTDTQYF
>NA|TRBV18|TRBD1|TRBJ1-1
TGTGCCAGCTCACCGTTGGGGACAGGGGGCGACACTGAAGCTTTCTTT
CASSPLGTGGDTEAFF
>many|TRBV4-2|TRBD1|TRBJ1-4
TGTGCCAGCAGCCAAGATCCCCCCCAGGGGGAGGAAAAACTGTTTTTT
CASSQDPPQGEEKLFF
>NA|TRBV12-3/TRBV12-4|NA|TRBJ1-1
TGTGCCAGCAGTTTCGGGGGGCTAAGGGACACTGAAGCTTTCTTT
CASSFGGLRDTEAFF
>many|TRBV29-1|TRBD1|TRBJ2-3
TGCAGCGTCCCAAAGATGAGGGGGCAGACAGATACGCAGTATTTT
CSVPKMRGQTDTQYF
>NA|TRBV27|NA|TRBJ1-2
TGTGCCAGCAGTTTCGGGGCAGGGCCGGCCGGCTACACCTTC
CASSFGAGPAGYTF
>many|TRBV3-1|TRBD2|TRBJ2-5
TGTGCCAGCAGCCTCGGACTAGCGGGGGTGGAGACCCAGTACTTC
CASSLGLAGVETQYF
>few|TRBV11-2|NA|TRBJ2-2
TGTGCCAGCAGCTTTCGTCTAAGGAAGTTCACCGGGGAGCTGTTTTTT
CASSFRLRKFTGELFF